This T cell receptor beta chain was profiled in a study of T cell responses to AZD1222 COVID-19 vaccine. Study-wide points: Targeting of unmutated variant regions was reportedly seen in nearly half of spike-specific TCRs. Researchers took repertoire samples only after the peak T cell response had come. Seropositive at baseline were only a handful of AZD1222 recipients.

Between the trimmed V and J ends, which lost 3 bases and 15 bases, there was a span of 21 bases. Germline CDR1 is SQVTM and CDR2 is ANQGSEA. The CDR3 is made up of 13 amino acids. Worth noting for this clone: Its target is not known.

Sequencing was performed with immunoSEQ multiplex PCR; in TCRdb, only in-frame clones are kept and a portion is missing. The table has 60,000 to 85,000 clones, roughly 87% seen once. Sequenced here: peripheral blood, sampled 28 days after the second AZD1222 dose. This sequence originates from an adult who received the AZD1222 COVID-19 vaccine. The rearrangement joins TRBV29-1 to TRBJ2-1; a possible D gene is TRBD2 (5 bases). This chain's CDR3 is CSVDSIRRAAPFF. The CDR3 DNA follows: TGCAGCGTTGACTCGATCCGGCGGGCCGCCCCGTTCTTC.